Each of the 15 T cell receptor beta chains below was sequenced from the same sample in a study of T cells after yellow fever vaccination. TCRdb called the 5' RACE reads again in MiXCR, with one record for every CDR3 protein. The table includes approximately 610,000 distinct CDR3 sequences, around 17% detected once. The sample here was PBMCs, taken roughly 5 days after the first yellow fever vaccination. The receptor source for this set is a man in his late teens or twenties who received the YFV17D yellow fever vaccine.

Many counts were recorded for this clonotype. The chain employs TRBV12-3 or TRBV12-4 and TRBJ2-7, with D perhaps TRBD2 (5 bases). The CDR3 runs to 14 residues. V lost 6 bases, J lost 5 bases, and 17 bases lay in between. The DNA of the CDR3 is TGTGCCAGCAGCCTCACTTTCCGGGGTGACGAGCAGTACTTC. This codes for CASSLTFRGDEQYF.

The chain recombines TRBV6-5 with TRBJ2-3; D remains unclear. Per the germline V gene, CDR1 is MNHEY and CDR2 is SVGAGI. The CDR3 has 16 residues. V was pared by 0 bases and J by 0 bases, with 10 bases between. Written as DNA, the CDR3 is TGTGCCAGCAGTTACTCGGAAACCCCTAGCACAGATACGCAGTATTTT. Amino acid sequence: CASSYSETPSTDTQYF.

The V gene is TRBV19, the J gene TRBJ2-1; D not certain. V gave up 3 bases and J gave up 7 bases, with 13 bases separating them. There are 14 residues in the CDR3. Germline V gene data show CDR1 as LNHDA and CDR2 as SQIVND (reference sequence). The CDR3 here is CASSISLPDNEQFF. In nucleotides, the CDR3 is TGTGCCAGTAGTATTTCGCTCCCCGATAATGAGCAGTTCTTC.

CDR3 loop: CATRTSGGVRTGELFF. The DNA for the CDR3 is TGTGCCACCAGGACTAGCGGGGGGGTTAGGACCGGGGAGCTGTTTTTT. The rearrangement uses TRBV6-1 and TRBJ2-2, with TRBD2 identical over 15 bases. The V gene end was trimmed by 10 bases and the J gene end by 5 bases; junction bases not matched to a gene: 8. CDR3 length equals 16 residues. The germline CDR1 and CDR2 sequences are MNHNS and SASEGT.

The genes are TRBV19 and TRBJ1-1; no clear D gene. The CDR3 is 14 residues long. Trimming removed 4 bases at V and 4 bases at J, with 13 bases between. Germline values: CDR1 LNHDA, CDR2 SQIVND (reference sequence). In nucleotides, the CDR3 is TGTGCCAGTAGTAGGCGGGGAGGAGGCACTGAAGCTTTCTTT. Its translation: CASSRRGGGTEAFF.

The CDR3 DNA reads TGTGCCAGCAGCTTGTCGCCTAGCACTAGCACAGATACGCAGTATTTT. It specifies CASSLSPSTSTDTQYF. The V gene is TRBV5-8, the J gene TRBJ2-3, with a weak D call TRBD2 (5 bases). Trimming took 1 base from V and 0 from J, leaving 12 bases between them. Germline values: CDR1 SGHTS, CDR2 YDEGEE. The CDR3 runs 16 residues.

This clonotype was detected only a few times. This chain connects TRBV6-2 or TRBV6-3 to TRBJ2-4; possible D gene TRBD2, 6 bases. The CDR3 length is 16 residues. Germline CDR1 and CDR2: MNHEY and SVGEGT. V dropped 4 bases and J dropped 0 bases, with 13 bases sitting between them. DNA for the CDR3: TGTGCCAGCAGTTTCATTGAGGGACTAGCCAAAAACATTCAGTACTTC. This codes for CASSFIEGLAKNIQYF.

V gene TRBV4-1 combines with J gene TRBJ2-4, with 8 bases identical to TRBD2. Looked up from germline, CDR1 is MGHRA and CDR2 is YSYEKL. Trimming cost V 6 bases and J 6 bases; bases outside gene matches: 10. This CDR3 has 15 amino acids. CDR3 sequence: CASRGVTSATNIQYF. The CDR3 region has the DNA TGCGCCAGCAGGGGGGTGACTAGCGCAACAAACATTCAGTACTTC.

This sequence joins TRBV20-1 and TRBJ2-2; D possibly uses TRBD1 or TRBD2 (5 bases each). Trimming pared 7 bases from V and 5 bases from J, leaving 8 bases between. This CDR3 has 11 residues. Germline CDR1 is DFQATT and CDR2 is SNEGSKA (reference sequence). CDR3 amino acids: CSGWGTGELFF. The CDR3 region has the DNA TGCAGTGGTTGGGGGACCGGGGAGCTGTTTTTT.

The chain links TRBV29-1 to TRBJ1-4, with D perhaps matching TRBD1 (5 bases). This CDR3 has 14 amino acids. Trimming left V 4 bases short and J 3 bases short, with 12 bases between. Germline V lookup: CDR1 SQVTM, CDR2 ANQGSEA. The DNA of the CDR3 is TGCAGCGTTGCAGGGTATCAAGCTAATGAAAAACTGTTTTTT. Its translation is CSVAGYQANEKLFF.

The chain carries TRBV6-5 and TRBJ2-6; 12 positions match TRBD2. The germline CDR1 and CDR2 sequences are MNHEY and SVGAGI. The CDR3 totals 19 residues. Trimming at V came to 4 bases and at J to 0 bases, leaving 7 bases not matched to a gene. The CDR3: CASSSVTSGGLSGANVLTF. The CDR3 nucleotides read TGTGCCAGCAGTTCCGTGACTAGCGGGGGCCTCTCTGGGGCCAACGTCCTGACTTTC.

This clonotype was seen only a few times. CDR3 residues: CASSAGTGALYEQYV. CDR3 in DNA: TGTGCCAGCAGCGCCGGGACAGGGGCACTATACGAGCAGTACGTC. This chain uses TRBV7-9 with TRBJ2-7; 10 nucleotides match TRBD1. Germline CDR1 SEHNR, CDR2 FQNEAQ (reference sequence). CDR3 size: 15 residues. J lost 4 bases, V lost 5 bases, and 8 bases had no gene match.

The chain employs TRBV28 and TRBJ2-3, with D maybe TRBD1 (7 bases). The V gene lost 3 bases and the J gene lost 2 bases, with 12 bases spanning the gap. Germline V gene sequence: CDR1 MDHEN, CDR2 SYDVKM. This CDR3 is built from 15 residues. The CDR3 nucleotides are TGTGCCAGCAGTTTGTACAGGGGACTCACAGATACGCAGTATTTT. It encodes CASSLYRGLTDTQYF.

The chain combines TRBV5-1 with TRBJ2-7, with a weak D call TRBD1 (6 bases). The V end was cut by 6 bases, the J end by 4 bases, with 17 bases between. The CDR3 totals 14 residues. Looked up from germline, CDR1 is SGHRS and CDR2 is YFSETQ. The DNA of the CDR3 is TGCGCCAGCACCGGGACAAACGTCCCTTACGAGCAGTACTTC. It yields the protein CASTGTNVPYEQYF.

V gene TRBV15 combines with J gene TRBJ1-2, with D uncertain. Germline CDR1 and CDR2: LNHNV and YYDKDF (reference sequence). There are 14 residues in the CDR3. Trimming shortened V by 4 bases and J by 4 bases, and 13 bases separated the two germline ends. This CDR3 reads CATSISESLYGYTF. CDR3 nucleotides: TGTGCCACCAGCATTTCGGAAAGTCTCTATGGCTACACCTTC.